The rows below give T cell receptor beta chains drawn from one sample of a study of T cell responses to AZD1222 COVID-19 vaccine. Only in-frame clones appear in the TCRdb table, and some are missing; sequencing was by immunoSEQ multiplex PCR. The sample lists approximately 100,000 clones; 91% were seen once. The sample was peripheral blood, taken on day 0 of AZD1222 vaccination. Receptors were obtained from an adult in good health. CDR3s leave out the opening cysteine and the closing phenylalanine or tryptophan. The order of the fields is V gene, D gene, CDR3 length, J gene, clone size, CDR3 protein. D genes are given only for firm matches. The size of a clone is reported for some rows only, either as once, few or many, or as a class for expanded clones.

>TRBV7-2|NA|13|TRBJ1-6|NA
ASSLASPANSPLH
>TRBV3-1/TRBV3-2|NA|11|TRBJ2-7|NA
ASRPRVPCEQY
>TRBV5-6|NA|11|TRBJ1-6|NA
ASSLEANSPLH
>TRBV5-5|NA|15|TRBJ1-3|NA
ASSFRSRDFSGNTIY
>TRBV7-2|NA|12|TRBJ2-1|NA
ASSLLSRGLEQF
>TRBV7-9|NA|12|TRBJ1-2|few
ASSLQGSEDGYT
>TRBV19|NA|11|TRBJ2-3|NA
ASSSGVRDTQY
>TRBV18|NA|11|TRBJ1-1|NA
ASSRQENTEAF
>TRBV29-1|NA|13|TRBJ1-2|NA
SVEGTGEGNYGYT
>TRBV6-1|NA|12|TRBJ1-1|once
ASSELRGGTEAF
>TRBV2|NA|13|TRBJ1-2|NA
ASSIIGGQAYGYT
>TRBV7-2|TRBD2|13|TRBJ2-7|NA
ASSANGGAFYEQY
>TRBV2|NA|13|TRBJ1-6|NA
ASSRHRVANSPLH
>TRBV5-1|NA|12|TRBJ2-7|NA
ASSPGRGDNEQY
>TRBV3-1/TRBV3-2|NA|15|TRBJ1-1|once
ASSQGDSILLGTEAF
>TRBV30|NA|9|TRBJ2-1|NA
AWREYNEQF
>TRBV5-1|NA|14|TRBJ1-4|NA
ASSLSRSATNEKLF
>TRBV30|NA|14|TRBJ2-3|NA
AWSIYVGAGTDTQY
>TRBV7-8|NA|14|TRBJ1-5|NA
ASSPTRAASNQPQH
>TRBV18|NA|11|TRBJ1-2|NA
ASSPRADYGYT
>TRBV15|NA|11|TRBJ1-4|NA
ATSRDLQEKLF
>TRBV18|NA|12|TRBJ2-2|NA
ASSPDTNTGELF
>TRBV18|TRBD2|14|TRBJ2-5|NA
ASSKPGLAGGETQY
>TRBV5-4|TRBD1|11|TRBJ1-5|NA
ASSEDRGGPQH
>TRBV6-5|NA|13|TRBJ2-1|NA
ASSYIQGWYNEQF
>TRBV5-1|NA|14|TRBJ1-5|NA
ASSPGGTSRGEPQH
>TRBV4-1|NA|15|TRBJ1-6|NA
ASSPTGLPWEGSPLH
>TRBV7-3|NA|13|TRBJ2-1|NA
ASSPGHNSYNEQF
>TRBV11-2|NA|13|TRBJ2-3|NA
ASTPLGRITDTQY
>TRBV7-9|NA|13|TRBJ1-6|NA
ASSSQWGPGSPLH
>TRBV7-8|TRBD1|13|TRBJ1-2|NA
ASSLGGQGAFGYT
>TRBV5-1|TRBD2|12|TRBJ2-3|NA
ASSGGSSTDTQY